This is a list of T cell receptor beta chains from one sample in a study of blood T cell repertoires in COVID-19. The method was immunoSEQ multiplex PCR; TCRdb's version includes in-frame clones alone and lacks a portion of them. The table records over 110,000 clones, 88% of them present only once. The sequenced sample was peripheral blood. The receptors were gathered from a human donor in a cohort sampled during active COVID-19. The CDR3 runs from the conserved cysteine through the conserved F or W. D genes are given only for firm matches. The size of a clone is reported for some rows only, either as once, few or many, or as a class for expanded clones.

j_call: TRBJ1-2
d_call: TRBD1
clone_size: -
v_call: TRBV6-1
cdr3_nt: TGTGCCAGCAGTGAGAGCGCCGGGCCAGGGGGAGTCTACACCTTC
cdr3_aa: CASSESAGPGGVYTF

j_call: TRBJ2-7
d_call: -
clone_size: -
v_call: TRBV7-2
cdr3_nt: TGTGCCAGCAGCTTAGCACCAAAGCACGAGCAGTACTTC
cdr3_aa: CASSLAPKHEQYF

j_call: TRBJ1-1
d_call: TRBD1
clone_size: -
v_call: TRBV9
cdr3_nt: TGTGCCAGCAGCGTAGCAGGGGGCAGGATGACTGAAGCTTTCTTT
cdr3_aa: CASSVAGGRMTEAFF

j_call: TRBJ2-3
d_call: TRBD2
clone_size: -
v_call: TRBV11-2
cdr3_nt: TGTGCCAGCAGCTTAGCCGGGACTAGCGGGGGGCGGCTTTGGGATACGCAGTATTTT
cdr3_aa: CASSLAGTSGGRLWDTQYF

j_call: TRBJ2-4
d_call: -
clone_size: -
v_call: TRBV19
cdr3_nt: TGTGCCAGTAGTATATGGGACTCCCTAGCCAAAAACATTCAGTACTTC
cdr3_aa: CASSIWDSLAKNIQYF

j_call: TRBJ1-5
d_call: -
clone_size: -
v_call: TRBV30
cdr3_nt: TGTGCCTGGAGTGTACAGGGCCATAGCAATCAGCCCCAGCATTTT
cdr3_aa: CAWSVQGHSNQPQHF

j_call: TRBJ1-2
d_call: -
clone_size: -
v_call: TRBV6-1
cdr3_nt: TGTGCCAGCAGTGAAGCAGGGGTCTTCTATGGCTACACCTTC
cdr3_aa: CASSEAGVFYGYTF

j_call: TRBJ2-7
d_call: TRBD2
clone_size: -
v_call: TRBV6-6
cdr3_nt: TGTGCCAGCCGCTCTCATAGGACTAGCGGGGACCACGAGCAGTACTTC
cdr3_aa: CASRSHRTSGDHEQYF

j_call: TRBJ1-5
d_call: -
clone_size: -
v_call: TRBV10-3
cdr3_nt: TGTGCCATCAGTGCAGGGGATCAGCCCCAGCATTTT
cdr3_aa: CAISAGDQPQHF

j_call: TRBJ1-2
d_call: -
clone_size: -
v_call: TRBV4-2
cdr3_nt: TGTGCCAGCAGCCAAGAGGAGGGGTGGGTTTCTAACTATGGCTACACCTTC
cdr3_aa: CASSQEEGWVSNYGYTF

j_call: TRBJ2-7
d_call: TRBD2
clone_size: -
v_call: TRBV6-5
cdr3_nt: TGTGCCAGCCAAGGACTAGTCCTTTACGAGCAGTACTTC
cdr3_aa: CASQGLVLYEQYF

j_call: TRBJ1-1
d_call: -
clone_size: -
v_call: TRBV2
cdr3_nt: TGTGCCAGCAGGGTGGGCTATACTGAAGCTTTCTTT
cdr3_aa: CASRVGYTEAFF

j_call: TRBJ1-2
d_call: -
clone_size: -
v_call: TRBV6-5
cdr3_nt: TGTGCCAGCATGGGTCTACAGATTAACTATGGCTACACCTTC
cdr3_aa: CASMGLQINYGYTF

j_call: TRBJ2-1
d_call: -
clone_size: once
v_call: TRBV7-9
cdr3_nt: TGTGCCAGCAGCCCTCAGTGGGAGCAGTTCTTC
cdr3_aa: CASSPQWEQFF

j_call: TRBJ1-1
d_call: TRBD1
clone_size: -
v_call: TRBV19
cdr3_nt: TGTGCCAGTACGGACAGGGGTAACACTGAAGCTTTCTTT
cdr3_aa: CASTDRGNTEAFF

j_call: TRBJ1-2
d_call: -
clone_size: -
v_call: TRBV5-5
cdr3_nt: TGTGCCAGCAGCTTGATTCGGCAGGGTTCCGGTGGCTACACCTTC
cdr3_aa: CASSLIRQGSGGYTF

j_call: TRBJ2-3
d_call: -
clone_size: -
v_call: TRBV11-2
cdr3_nt: TGTGCCAGCAGCTCCCCGAGGTTGGCCACAGATACGCAGTATTTT
cdr3_aa: CASSSPRLATDTQYF

j_call: TRBJ2-3
d_call: TRBD1
clone_size: -
v_call: TRBV7-9
cdr3_nt: TGTGCCAGCAGTTCGGGACAGCCCGTGGATACGCAGTATTTT
cdr3_aa: CASSSGQPVDTQYF

j_call: TRBJ2-1
d_call: TRBD2
clone_size: -
v_call: TRBV3-1/TRBV3-2
cdr3_nt: TGTGCCAGCAGCCCAGCGGGGGGGCCCTACAATGAGCAGTTCTTC
cdr3_aa: CASSPAGGPYNEQFF

j_call: TRBJ1-1
d_call: -
clone_size: -
v_call: TRBV11-2
cdr3_nt: TGTGCCAGCAGCTTGGCCCTGAACACTGAAGCTTTCTTT
cdr3_aa: CASSLALNTEAFF

j_call: TRBJ1-2
d_call: -
clone_size: once
v_call: TRBV7-2
cdr3_nt: TGTGCCAGCAGCTTAAGGGCAGGGTGGTTTACCTTC
cdr3_aa: CASSLRAGWFTF

j_call: TRBJ2-1
d_call: -
clone_size: -
v_call: TRBV5-1
cdr3_nt: TGCGCCAGCAGCAAGGGACATTACAATGAGCAGTTCTTC
cdr3_aa: CASSKGHYNEQFF

j_call: TRBJ1-3
d_call: -
clone_size: once
v_call: TRBV5-6
cdr3_nt: TGTGCCAGCAGCTTCCCAGGGATTTCTGGAAACACCATATATTTT
cdr3_aa: CASSFPGISGNTIYF

j_call: TRBJ1-6
d_call: TRBD1
clone_size: -
v_call: TRBV3-1/TRBV3-2
cdr3_nt: TGTGCCAGCAGCCAACAACAGGGGGACTCACCCCTCCACTTT
cdr3_aa: CASSQQQGDSPLHF

j_call: TRBJ1-5
d_call: -
clone_size: -
v_call: TRBV19
cdr3_nt: TGTGCCAGTAGCCTCTCCGACGGGGCCCAGCATTTT
cdr3_aa: CASSLSDGAQHF

j_call: TRBJ2-2
d_call: -
clone_size: -
v_call: TRBV29-1
cdr3_nt: TGCAGCGTTGAATTTCCAGGGGCTCGCCGGGAGCTGTTTTTT
cdr3_aa: CSVEFPGARRELFF

j_call: TRBJ2-2
d_call: -
clone_size: -
v_call: TRBV6-6
cdr3_nt: TGTGCCACCATAGAGACAGGCACCGGGGAGCTGTTTTTT
cdr3_aa: CATIETGTGELFF

j_call: TRBJ2-7
d_call: TRBD2
clone_size: -
v_call: TRBV5-1
cdr3_nt: TGCGCCAGCAGCTTGGACCCAACTAGCGGGTATTACGAGCAGTACTTC
cdr3_aa: CASSLDPTSGYYEQYF

j_call: TRBJ2-2
d_call: -
clone_size: once
v_call: TRBV5-6
cdr3_nt: TGTGCCAGCAGCTTGGGTGGTCCCTCGGGCACCGGGGAGCTGTTTTTT
cdr3_aa: CASSLGGPSGTGELFF

j_call: TRBJ2-2
d_call: -
clone_size: -
v_call: TRBV10-3
cdr3_nt: TGTGCCATCCTCCCGGACAGCAACACCGGGGAGCTGTTTTTT
cdr3_aa: CAILPDSNTGELFF

j_call: TRBJ2-3
d_call: -
clone_size: -
v_call: TRBV9
cdr3_nt: TGTGCCAGCAGCGTAGAAAACAGGGAGACAGATACGCAGTATTTT
cdr3_aa: CASSVENRETDTQYF

j_call: TRBJ2-3
d_call: TRBD2
clone_size: -
v_call: TRBV29-1
cdr3_nt: TGCAGCGTTGTGACCCTAGCGGGGACAACAGATACGCAGTATTTT
cdr3_aa: CSVVTLAGTTDTQYF

j_call: TRBJ2-5
d_call: -
clone_size: -
v_call: TRBV7-8
cdr3_nt: TGTGCCAGCAGCTTAGGGGCAGGGAAAGAGACCCAGTACTTC
cdr3_aa: CASSLGAGKETQYF

j_call: TRBJ2-1
d_call: -
clone_size: -
v_call: TRBV4-1
cdr3_nt: TGCGCCAGCAGCCAAGAGGGGGGTGGTGAGCAGTTCTTC
cdr3_aa: CASSQEGGGEQFF

j_call: TRBJ2-3
d_call: TRBD2
clone_size: -
v_call: TRBV5-4
cdr3_nt: TGTGCCAGCAGACCCGGGACTAGCGGGGGGGCTCGCACAGATACGCAGTATTTT
cdr3_aa: CASRPGTSGGARTDTQYF

j_call: TRBJ1-6
d_call: TRBD1
clone_size: -
v_call: TRBV7-9
cdr3_nt: TGTGCCAGCAGCTTAGAGCTGGGGACAGGAAATTCACCCCTCCACTTT
cdr3_aa: CASSLELGTGNSPLHF

j_call: TRBJ2-2
d_call: -
clone_size: -
v_call: TRBV3-1/TRBV3-2
cdr3_nt: TGTGCCAGCAGCCAAGCTGACAGTAACACCGGGGAGCTGTTTTTT
cdr3_aa: CASSQADSNTGELFF

j_call: TRBJ2-3
d_call: TRBD2
clone_size: -
v_call: TRBV11-2
cdr3_nt: TGTGCCAGCAGCTTTTTTATAGCGGGTTCCACAGATACGCAGTATTTT
cdr3_aa: CASSFFIAGSTDTQYF

j_call: TRBJ2-3
d_call: TRBD2
clone_size: -
v_call: TRBV6-6
cdr3_nt: TGTGCCAGCAGTTACTCGCGGGGGGGAGATACGCAGTATTTT
cdr3_aa: CASSYSRGGDTQYF

j_call: TRBJ1-1
d_call: -
clone_size: -
v_call: TRBV4-3
cdr3_nt: TGCGCCAGCAGCCAAGGTAGAGGGAGGAACACTGAAGCTTTCTTT
cdr3_aa: CASSQGRGRNTEAFF

j_call: TRBJ2-5
d_call: -
clone_size: -
v_call: TRBV6-1
cdr3_nt: TGTGCCAGCAGTGACCGGACAATAATTACAGGACACCAAGAGACCCAGTACTTC
cdr3_aa: CASSDRTIITGHQETQYF

j_call: TRBJ1-6
d_call: TRBD1
clone_size: once
v_call: TRBV9
cdr3_nt: TGTGCCAGCAGCGCACCGGACAGGGAAAATGGTTCACCCCTCCACTTT
cdr3_aa: CASSAPDRENGSPLHF

j_call: TRBJ1-4
d_call: -
clone_size: -
v_call: TRBV10-2
cdr3_nt: TGCGCCAGCAGTGACTTCTCAGTGATTCCAACTAATGAAAAACTGTTTTTT
cdr3_aa: CASSDFSVIPTNEKLFF

j_call: TRBJ2-7
d_call: -
clone_size: few
v_call: TRBV4-2
cdr3_nt: TGTGCCAGCAGCCAAGAAGGGGCTAGCGCTGGGAACGAGCAGTACTTC
cdr3_aa: CASSQEGASAGNEQYF

j_call: TRBJ1-6
d_call: -
clone_size: few
v_call: TRBV7-9
cdr3_nt: TGTGCCAGCAGCCCGGGGAATTCACCCCTCCACTTT
cdr3_aa: CASSPGNSPLHF

j_call: TRBJ2-7
d_call: TRBD1
clone_size: -
v_call: TRBV27
cdr3_nt: TGTGCCACCATCCGGACAGGTACTTACGAGCAGTACTTC
cdr3_aa: CATIRTGTYEQYF

j_call: TRBJ1-4
d_call: TRBD1
clone_size: -
v_call: TRBV10-3
cdr3_nt: TGTGCCATCAGTGGAGGGGGCGGTGAAAAACTGTTTTTT
cdr3_aa: CAISGGGGEKLFF

j_call: TRBJ1-1
d_call: -
clone_size: -
v_call: TRBV4-1
cdr3_nt: TGCGCCAGCAGCCAAGATCGGGATTACACTGAAGCTTTCTTT
cdr3_aa: CASSQDRDYTEAFF

j_call: TRBJ2-2
d_call: -
clone_size: few
v_call: TRBV11-1
cdr3_nt: TGTGCCAGCAGCCGGTTTACGAACACCGGGGAGCTGTTTTTT
cdr3_aa: CASSRFTNTGELFF

j_call: TRBJ2-1
d_call: -
clone_size: -
v_call: TRBV7-9
cdr3_nt: TGTGCCAGCAGGCTCTCAGTCTCCTACAATGAGCAGTTCTTC
cdr3_aa: CASRLSVSYNEQFF

j_call: TRBJ2-1
d_call: -
clone_size: -
v_call: TRBV5-1
cdr3_nt: TGCGCCAGCAGCTTGAACTCTGACAATGAGCAGTTCTTC
cdr3_aa: CASSLNSDNEQFF

j_call: TRBJ2-7
d_call: TRBD1
clone_size: once
v_call: TRBV19
cdr3_nt: TGTGCCAGTACCATCGCCGGGACAGGGTCCTACGAGCAGTACTTC
cdr3_aa: CASTIAGTGSYEQYF

j_call: TRBJ1-1
d_call: -
clone_size: -
v_call: TRBV10-3
cdr3_nt: TGTGCCATCAGTACAGGAGGGGACACTGAAGCTTTCTTT
cdr3_aa: CAISTGGDTEAFF

j_call: TRBJ2-7
d_call: TRBD1
clone_size: -
v_call: TRBV7-6
cdr3_nt: TGTGCCAGCAGCTTAGTGGGGGACAGGGGTTACGACGAGCAGTACTTC
cdr3_aa: CASSLVGDRGYDEQYF

j_call: TRBJ2-7
d_call: -
clone_size: -
v_call: TRBV3-1/TRBV3-2
cdr3_nt: TGTGCCAGCAGTACGAGAAACGAGCAGTACTTC
cdr3_aa: CASSTRNEQYF

j_call: TRBJ1-2
d_call: -
clone_size: -
v_call: TRBV28
cdr3_nt: TGTGCGACCCCAGTCCGGTCGGGCTATGGCTACACCTTC
cdr3_aa: CATPVRSGYGYTF

j_call: TRBJ2-7
d_call: TRBD1
clone_size: -
v_call: TRBV2
cdr3_nt: TGTGCCAGCAGTGACCACAGGGGCACCTACGAGCAGTACTTC
cdr3_aa: CASSDHRGTYEQYF

j_call: TRBJ2-7
d_call: -
clone_size: once
v_call: TRBV18
cdr3_nt: TGTGCCAGCTCACCTACCACAGGGAAAAGGGCATACGAGCAGTACTTC
cdr3_aa: CASSPTTGKRAYEQYF

j_call: TRBJ2-3
d_call: -
clone_size: -
v_call: TRBV12-3/TRBV12-4
cdr3_nt: TGTGCCAGCAGTCTACCTACAGATACGCAGTATTTT
cdr3_aa: CASSLPTDTQYF